The 32 T cell receptor beta chains listed next were all sequenced from one sample in a study of T cells after yellow fever vaccination. One entry per CDR3 protein results from TCRdb running MiXCR on the 5' RACE reads. The sample lists tens of thousands of distinct CDR3 sequences; approximately 7.3% were seen once. The sequencing used CD8+ T cells sorted from PBMCs, collected 10 to 11 days after the first yellow fever vaccination. The receptors originated from a man younger than 35 who received the YFV17D yellow fever vaccine.

This clonotype was counted many times. The genes are TRBV10-2 and TRBJ1-2; 7 bases match TRBD1. There are 14 residues in the CDR3. Per the germline V gene, CDR1 is WSHSY and CDR2 is SAAADI. The ends lost 0 bases at V and 8 bases at J; junction bases unmatched: 6. The DNA of the CDR3 is TGCGCCAGCAGTGAGTCGAAGGGGGCGGGAGGCTACACCTTC. This translates into CASSESKGAGGYTF.

This clonotype was picked up a small number of times. A read error may be the cause here, since a much bigger clone is one base away. The chain links TRBV12-3 or TRBV12-4 to TRBJ2-7; TRBD1 aligns across 9 bases. Trimming took 6 bases from V and 3 from J; bases not matched to a gene: 3. This CDR3 region has 13 residues. The CDR3 sequence: CASREGQGYEQYF. CDR3 sequence (DNA): TGTGCCAGCAGGGAGGGACAGGGCTACGAGCAGTACTTC.

Ten or more counts support this clonotype. CDR3: CSARDLEGAGELFF. CDR3 bases: TGCAGTGCTAGAGATCTAGAGGGGGCCGGGGAGCTGTTTTTT. V gene TRBV20-1 combines with J gene TRBJ2-2; possibly TRBD1 for D (6 bases). Germline V gives CDR1 DFQATT, CDR2 SNEGSKA (reference sequence). Trimming removed 0 bases from V and 6 bases from J, with 11 bases in between. The CDR3 consists of 14 residues.

This clonotype was observed many times. J is TRBJ2-2 and V is TRBV11-2; 9 bases align to TRBD1. This CDR3 has 20 residues. V shed 4 bases, J shed 3 bases, and the junction held 18 bases outside the gene matches. Looked up from germline, CDR1 is SGHAT and CDR2 is FQNNGV. For the CDR3, the DNA is TGTGCCAGCAGCTCCATCGAGGACAGGGGATTTTTTACGGACACCGGGGAGCTGTTTTTT. Its protein is CASSSIEDRGFFTDTGELFF.

This clonotype came up many times. The gene calls are TRBV20-1 and TRBJ1-1; D may be TRBD1 (6 bases). The CDR3 extends over 15 amino acids. Deletions cut 6 bases from V and 1 base from J, with 18 bases between. Germline CDR1 is DFQATT and CDR2 is SNEGSKA (reference sequence). Here the CDR3 reads CSAPERGATNTEAFF. CDR3 DNA: TGCAGTGCACCTGAGAGGGGGGCAACGAACACTGAAGCTTTCTTT.

The V gene is TRBV5-5, the J gene TRBJ2-1; D not certain. V gave up 1 base and J gave up 6 bases, with 8 bases separating them. The germline V gene has CDR1 SGHKS and CDR2 YYEKEE (reference sequence). The CDR3 loop spans 13 amino acids. The CDR3 loop is CASSLISSNEQFF. The CDR3 DNA follows: TGTGCCAGCAGCTTGATCAGCTCCAATGAGCAGTTCTTC.

This clonotype was picked up a small number of times. The chain links TRBV9 to TRBJ2-2, with 7 nucleotides matching TRBD1. The CDR3 is 16 residues long. The germline gives CDR1 SGDLS, CDR2 YYNGEE. Trimming cost V 0 bases and J 5 bases; bases outside gene matches: 7. CDR3 nucleotides: TGTGCCAGCAGCGTAGCAGGCAGGGGGTATACCGGGGAGCTGTTTTTT. Protein product: CASSVAGRGYTGELFF.

On this clonotype itself: A read error may explain this, as a much larger clone is one base away. The conserved phenylalanine or tryptophan normally closing the CDR3 is absent here, so this likely arose from a read error. The CDR3 nucleotides read TGCGCCAGCAGCCAAGAATCCGGGGGTAGGTACGAGCAGTACGCC. The encoded protein is CASSQESGGRYEQYA. The rearrangement joins TRBV4-1 to TRBJ2-7; the D gene is possibly TRBD2 (6 bases). The CDR3 sequence is 15 residues long. Trimming stripped 0 bases from V and 4 bases from J, with 13 bases between. Germline values: CDR1 MGHRA, CDR2 YSYEKL.

This rearrangement joins TRBV15 to TRBJ1-5; 7 positions match TRBD1. The CDR3 extends over 14 amino acids. The trim removed 5 bases at V and 6 bases at J, leaving 7 bases unmatched. Germline CDR1 LNHNV, CDR2 YYDKDF (reference sequence). CDR3 bases: TGTGCCACCAGCCTCAGGGGGTCAGGTCAGCCCCAGCATTTT. Amino acids: CATSLRGSGQPQHF.

This clonotype was seen ten or more times. The CDR3 here is CASSWGTESYEQYV. The CDR3 nucleotides are TGTGCCAGCAGCTGGGGGACAGAATCCTACGAGCAGTACGTC. The J gene is TRBJ2-7, the V gene TRBV5-6, with 7 bases that match TRBD1. J gave up 1 base and V 3 bases, and 4 bases lay outside the gene matches. The CDR3 sequence is 14 residues long. The germline V gene encodes CDR1 SGHDT and CDR2 YYEEEE.

The chain couples TRBV15 to TRBJ2-3; D is uncertain. The CDR3 is 13 residues long. Trimming removed 2 bases at V and 11 bases at J, with 14 bases between. Germline CDR1 and CDR2: LNHNV and YYDKDF (reference sequence). DNA of the CDR3: TGTGCCACCAGCAGATCTTCCTTGACGCAGCAGTATTTT. Translating gives CATSRSSLTQQYF.

The chain links TRBV7-6 to TRBJ1-2; 9 bases map to TRBD1. CDR3 length equals 12 residues. With V trimmed by 10 bases and J by 7 bases, 7 bases remained unmatched. Germline V gives CDR1 SGHVS, CDR2 FNYEAQ. The CDR3 spells CATRQGGSGYTF. The CDR3 nucleotides read TGTGCCACCCGACAGGGGGGCTCTGGCTACACCTTC. The variable domain in full, completed from reference TRBV7-6 and TRBJ1-2, reads GAGVSQSPRYKVTKRGQDVALRCDPISGHVSLYWYRQALGQGPEFLTYFNYEAQQDKSGLPNDRFSAERPEGSISTLTIQRTEQRDSAMYRCATRQGGSGYTFGSGTRLTVV.

This clonotype was seen at least ten times. This chain links TRBV10-3 with TRBJ2-7, with a weak D call TRBD1 (5 bases). The germline V gene has CDR1 ENHRY and CDR2 SYGVKD. This CDR3 has 13 residues. The V gene lost 3 bases and the J gene lost 3 bases, with 9 bases spanning the gap. The CDR3 nucleotides are TGTGCCATCAGTGATAAAGGGGACTACGAGCAGTACGTC. Translating it yields CAISDKGDYEQYV.

V and J are TRBV7-9 and TRBJ2-2, with D tentatively TRBD1 or TRBD2 (5 bases each). Germline CDR1 reads SEHNR; CDR2 reads FQNEAQ (reference sequence). This CDR3 contains 15 residues. Trimming took off 5 bases at V and 1 base at J, with 11 bases between the two ends. DNA of the CDR3: TGTGCCAGCAGCGGGGGACGCAGGAACACCGGGGAGCTGTTTTTT. Its translation: CASSGGRRNTGELFF.

At least ten counts were recorded for this clonotype. The CDR3 sequence is CSAETSGGLLDTQYF. Here the CDR3 DNA reads TGCAGTGCCGAAACTAGCGGGGGCCTACTAGATACGCAGTATTTT. The V call is TRBV20-1, the J call TRBJ2-3; TRBD2 matches 11 bases. Trimming removed 6 bases from V and 5 bases from J; junction bases left unmatched: 10. Germline values: CDR1 DFQATT, CDR2 SNEGSKA (reference sequence). The CDR3 consists of 15 residues.

The gene calls are TRBV4-1 and TRBJ1-2, with D possibly TRBD1 on 6 matching bases. The CDR3 length is 14 residues. Deletions cut 4 bases from V and 4 bases from J, with 13 bases between. The germline V gene has CDR1 MGHRA and CDR2 YSYEKL. The CDR3 sequence: CASSPTGSSYGYTF. CDR3 nucleotide sequence: TGCGCCAGCAGCCCGACAGGTTCTTCCTATGGCTACACCTTC.

This clonotype came up many times. The chain recombines TRBV27 with TRBJ1-1; D uncertain. Germline CDR1 reads MNHEY; CDR2 reads SMNVEV (reference sequence). Trimming took 3 bases from V and 2 from J, leaving 10 bases between them. The CDR3 extends over 14 amino acids. The CDR3 sequence is CASSLWQSNTEAFF. In DNA, the CDR3 is TGTGCCAGCAGTTTGTGGCAGTCTAACACTGAAGCTTTCTTT.

This clonotype appeared many times. The chain couples TRBV6-5 to TRBJ2-3; 11 bases are shared with TRBD2. The V gene's germline CDR1 is MNHEY and CDR2 SVGAGI. V shed 6 bases and J 0 bases; nucleotides not matched to a gene: 2. This CDR3 spans 15 amino acids. Written as DNA, the CDR3 is TGTGCCAGCAGCATAGCGGGGGGGAGCACAGATACGCAGTATTTT. It translates to CASSIAGGSTDTQYF.

The gene calls are TRBV10-3 and TRBJ1-1; 9 bases map to TRBD1. There are 13 residues in the CDR3. Per the germline V gene, CDR1 is ENHRY and CDR2 is SYGVKD. J was trimmed by 6 bases and V by 7 bases; bases with no gene match: 6. CDR3 in amino acids: CAITRGQGAEAFF. The CDR3 nucleotides read TGTGCCATCACCAGGGGACAGGGAGCTGAAGCTTTCTTT.

There are a few counts of this clonotype. The rearrangement links TRBV29-1 to TRBJ1-3, with D perhaps matching TRBD1 (6 bases). Germline CDR1 is SQVTM and CDR2 is ANQGSEA. The CDR3 contains 12 residues. The germline V and J ends were trimmed by 7 bases and 2 bases, with 9 bases remaining between them. CDR3 sequence reads: CSGGTPGNTIYF. The CDR3 DNA sequence: TGCAGCGGGGGGACACCTGGAAACACCATATATTTT.

This clonotype was picked up many times. V is TRBV6-5 and J is TRBJ1-1, with a tentative D call TRBD1 (6 bases). Trimming pared 2 bases from V and 5 bases from J, leaving 15 bases between. The germline V gene encodes CDR1 MNHEY and CDR2 SVGAGI. This CDR3 spans 15 amino acids. The CDR3 coding sequence is TGTGCCAGCAGTTACGCTCCAACAGGGAAGACTGAAGCTTTCTTT. Its protein is CASSYAPTGKTEAFF.

This clonotype appeared many times. V gene TRBV5-5 combines with J gene TRBJ2-4; TRBD1 or TRBD2 may be the D gene (5 bases each). Germline V gene data show CDR1 as SGHKS and CDR2 as YYEKEE (reference sequence). The V and J ends lost 0 bases and 6 bases respectively, with 16 bases between them. The CDR3 has 16 amino acids. CDR3 in DNA: TGTGCCAGCAGCTTGGCCCCCGGGACCAACGGAAACATTCAGTACTTC. It specifies CASSLAPGTNGNIQYF.

This clonotype was seen ten or more times. This rearrangement joins TRBV10-3 to TRBJ2-3, with 14 positions matching TRBD2. V lost 11 bases and J lost 2; bases outside the gene matches: 3. Germline loops: CDR1 ENHRY, CDR2 SYGVKD. The length of the CDR3 is 14 residues. Here the CDR3 DNA reads TGTGCCGCGACTAGCGGGGGGGACACAGATACGCAGTATTTT. Translation gives CAATSGGDTDTQYF.

Many counts were recorded for this clonotype. The chain links TRBV10-3 to TRBJ2-7, with TRBD1 matching over 7 bases. CDR3 size: 14 residues. The ends lost 4 bases at V and 7 bases at J; junction bases unmatched: 10. Germline V gene lookup returns CDR1 ENHRY and CDR2 SYGVKD. The CDR3 protein is CAISGRGGSGEQYF. In DNA form, the CDR3 reads TGTGCCATCAGTGGAAGAGGGGGCAGTGGAGAGCAGTACTTC.

This clonotype was detected many times. The chain has TRBV25-1 and TRBJ1-6; D gene unclear. Between the trimmed V and J ends, which lost 3 bases and 10 bases, there was a span of 10 bases. Germline loops: CDR1 MGHDK, CDR2 SYGVNS. CDR3 length equals 13 residues. The CDR3 coding sequence is TGTGCCAGCAGTGATCCGGGATACTCACCCCTCCACTTT. The encoded protein is CASSDPGYSPLHF. The variable domain in full, with the rest retrieved from reference TRBV25-1 and TRBJ1-6, is EADIYQTPRYLVIGTGKKITLECSQTMGHDKMYWYQQDPGMELHLIHYSYGVNSTEKGDLSSESTVSRIRTEHFPLTLESARPSHTSQYLCASSDPGYSPLHFGNGTRLTVT.

This clonotype was seen repeatedly, ten times or more. The chain uses TRBV5-6 and TRBJ1-2; D gene ambiguous. This CDR3 is built from 14 residues. Germline values: CDR1 SGHDT, CDR2 YYEEEE. With 3 bases removed from V and 0 bases from J, the gap between germline ends came to 9 bases. The CDR3 nucleotides read TGTGCCAGCAGCTATTGGTATTCTAACTATGGCTACACCTTC. Amino acids: CASSYWYSNYGYTF.

The CDR3 DNA reads TGTGCCAGCAGCCTGGCGAACAGGGTCCACGAGCAGTACTTC. Translated: CASSLANRVHEQYF. V and J are TRBV5-8 and TRBJ2-7; D is perhaps TRBD1 (6 bases). Looked up from germline, CDR1 is SGHTS and CDR2 is YDEGEE. Trimming shortened V by 4 bases and J by 5 bases, and 16 bases separated the two germline ends. The CDR3 length is 14 residues.

Ten or more counts support this clonotype. This chain uses TRBV24-1 with TRBJ1-5, with a weak D call TRBD1 (6 bases). The CDR3 loop spans 12 amino acids. With 12 bases removed from V and 9 bases from J, the gap between germline ends came to 17 bases. The germline V gene has CDR1 KGHDR and CDR2 SFDVKD. The CDR3 DNA follows: TGTGCCTCCGCCGGGGGGGCCGTGCCCCAGCATTTT. It translates to CASAGGAVPQHF.

This clonotype was picked up many times. The CDR3 here is CASSFGGTYEQYV. CDR3 DNA: TGTGCCAGCAGTTTCGGGGGGACCTACGAGCAGTACGTC. The chain recombines TRBV12-3 or TRBV12-4 with TRBJ2-7; 7 bases are a match to TRBD2. The trim removed 3 bases at V and 2 bases at J, leaving 1 base unmatched. The CDR3 spans 13 residues.

At least ten counts were recorded for this clonotype. V gene TRBV29-1 combines with J gene TRBJ2-5; 7 bases line up with TRBD1. With V trimmed by 1 base and J by 2 bases, 10 bases remained unmatched. Germline CDR1 and CDR2: SQVTM and ANQGSEA. This CDR3 contains 16 residues. The CDR3 spells CSVEGPATGLQETQYF. CDR3 nucleotides: TGCAGCGTTGAAGGCCCCGCGACAGGGTTACAAGAGACCCAGTACTTC.

This clonotype was detected ten times or more. The chain uses TRBV4-1 and TRBJ2-1; tentatively, D is TRBD2 (5 bases). This CDR3 is built from 11 residues. V lost 4 bases and J 9 bases, leaving 7 bases between the germline ends. Germline V gene sequence: CDR1 MGHRA, CDR2 YSYEKL. This CDR3 reads CASSPGVEQFF. As DNA, the CDR3 is TGCGCCAGCAGCCCCGGGGTTGAGCAGTTCTTC.

This clonotype has ten or more counts. The chain couples TRBV5-1 to TRBJ2-1; 7 bases match TRBD2. CDR3 length: 15 residues. The germline V gene has CDR1 SGHRS and CDR2 YFSETQ. V dropped 4 bases and J dropped 4; count of bases not matched to a gene: 8. As DNA, the CDR3 is TGCGCCAGCAGCGGGGGGGACTTCGGTTACAATGAGCAGTTCTTC. It codes for CASSGGDFGYNEQFF.